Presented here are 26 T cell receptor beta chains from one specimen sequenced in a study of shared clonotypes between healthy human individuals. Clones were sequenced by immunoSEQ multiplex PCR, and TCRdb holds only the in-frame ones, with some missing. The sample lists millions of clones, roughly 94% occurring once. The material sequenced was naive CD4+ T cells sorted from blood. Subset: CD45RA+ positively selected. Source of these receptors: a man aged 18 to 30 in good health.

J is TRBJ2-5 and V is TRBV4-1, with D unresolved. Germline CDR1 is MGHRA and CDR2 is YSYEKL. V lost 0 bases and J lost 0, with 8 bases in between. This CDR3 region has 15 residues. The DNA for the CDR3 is TGCGCCAGCAGCCAAGAGCCGAGTTACCAAGAGACCCAGTACTTC. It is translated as CASSQEPSYQETQYF.

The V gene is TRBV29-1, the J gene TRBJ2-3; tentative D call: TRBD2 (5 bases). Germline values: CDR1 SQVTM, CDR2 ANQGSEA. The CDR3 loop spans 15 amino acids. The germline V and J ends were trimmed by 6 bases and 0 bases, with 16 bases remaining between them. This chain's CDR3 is CSVQDSGSSTDTQYF. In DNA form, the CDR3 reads TGCAGCGTGCAAGATTCGGGGTCCAGCACAGATACGCAGTATTTT.

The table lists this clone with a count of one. The CDR3: CASSLVFSGSANEQFF. The CDR3 DNA is TGTGCCAGCAGCTTGGTGTTTAGCGGGAGTGCCAATGAGCAGTTCTTC. V is TRBV5-6 and J is TRBJ2-1; 9 bases are a match to TRBD2. The germline gives CDR1 SGHDT, CDR2 YYEEEE. The CDR3 has 16 residues. V shed 0 bases and J 6 bases; nucleotides not matched to a gene: 7.

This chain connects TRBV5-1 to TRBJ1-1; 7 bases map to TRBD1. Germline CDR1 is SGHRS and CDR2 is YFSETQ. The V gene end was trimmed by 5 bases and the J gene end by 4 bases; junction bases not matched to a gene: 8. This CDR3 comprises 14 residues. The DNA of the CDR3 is TGCGCCAGCAGTTCTGGAGACAGGGTCACTGAAGCTTTCTTT. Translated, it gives CASSSGDRVTEAFF.

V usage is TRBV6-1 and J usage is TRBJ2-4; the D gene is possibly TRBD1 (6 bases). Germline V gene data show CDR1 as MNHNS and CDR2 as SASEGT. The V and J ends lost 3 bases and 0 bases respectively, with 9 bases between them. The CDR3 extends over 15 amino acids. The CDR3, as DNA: TGTGCCAGCAGTGACCAGGGGAAAGCCAAAAACATTCAGTACTTC. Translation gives CASSDQGKAKNIQYF.

The CDR3, as DNA: TGTGCCAGCAGCTTAGTTGGCTTCGCGGGAGCAAACAATGAGCAGTTCTTC. This translates into CASSLVGFAGANNEQFF. V and J are TRBV11-2 and TRBJ2-1, with 7 bases fitting TRBD2. With 1 base clipped from V and 5 bases from J, the junction kept 11 bases outside the gene matches. From germline, CDR1 is SGHAT and CDR2 FQNNGV. The CDR3 length is 17 residues.

The CDR3 reads CASSPRGGVETQYF. For the CDR3, the DNA is TGTGCCAGCAGCCCCCGCGGGGGGGTAGAGACCCAGTACTTC. The gene calls are TRBV11-2 and TRBJ2-5, with 9 bases identical to TRBD2. The CDR3 runs to 14 residues. With V trimmed by 5 bases and J by 4 bases, 5 bases remained unmatched. Germline CDR1 is SGHAT and CDR2 is FQNNGV.

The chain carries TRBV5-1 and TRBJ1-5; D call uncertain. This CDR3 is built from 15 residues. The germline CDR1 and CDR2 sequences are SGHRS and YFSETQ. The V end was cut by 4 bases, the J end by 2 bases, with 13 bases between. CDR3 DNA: TGCGCCAGCAGCCCGGATAGCGGGGGCAATCAGCCCCAGCATTTT. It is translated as CASSPDSGGNQPQHF.

The CDR3 DNA is TGCGCCAGCAGCTTCTCCAGGACAGGGATTACCGGGGAGCTGTTTTTT. It encodes CASSFSRTGITGELFF. The chain links TRBV5-1 to TRBJ2-2; TRBD1 matches at 8 bases. Germline V gene sequence: CDR1 SGHRS, CDR2 YFSETQ. Trimming removed 2 bases from V and 5 bases from J; junction bases left unmatched: 8. The CDR3 runs to 16 residues. The whole variable domain, remainder taken from reference TRBV5-1 and TRBJ2-2, is KAGVTQTPRYLIKTRGQQVTLSCSPISGHRSVSWYQQTPGQGLQFLFEYFSETQRNKGNFPGRFSGRQFSNSRSEMNVSTLELGDSALYLCASSFSRTGITGELFFGEGSRLTVL.

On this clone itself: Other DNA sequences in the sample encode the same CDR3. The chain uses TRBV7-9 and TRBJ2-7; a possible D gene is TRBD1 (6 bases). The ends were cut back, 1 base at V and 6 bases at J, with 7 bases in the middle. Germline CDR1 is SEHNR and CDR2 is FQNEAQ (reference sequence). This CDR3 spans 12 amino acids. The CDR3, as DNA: TGTGCCAGCAGCTTAGAAGGGGGCGAGCAGTACTTC. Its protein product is CASSLEGGEQYF.

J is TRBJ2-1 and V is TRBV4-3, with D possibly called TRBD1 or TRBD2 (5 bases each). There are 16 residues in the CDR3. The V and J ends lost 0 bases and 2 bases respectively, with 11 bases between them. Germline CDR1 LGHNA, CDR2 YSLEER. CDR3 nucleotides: TGCGCCAGCAGCCAAGAAGGGGAGACGGCCTACAATGAGCAGTTCTTC. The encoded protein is CASSQEGETAYNEQFF.

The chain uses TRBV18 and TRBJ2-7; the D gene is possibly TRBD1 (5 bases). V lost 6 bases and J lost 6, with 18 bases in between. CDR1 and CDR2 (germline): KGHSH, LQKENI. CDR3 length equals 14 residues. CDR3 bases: TGTGCCAGCTCCTTCCAAGGCAGGGCAGGCGAGCAGTACTTC. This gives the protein CASSFQGRAGEQYF. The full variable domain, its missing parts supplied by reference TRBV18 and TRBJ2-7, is NAGVMQNPRHLVRRRGQEARLRCSPMKGHSHVYWYRQLPEEGLKFMVYLQKENIIDESGMPKERFSAEFPKEGPSILRIQQVVRGDSAAYFCASSFQGRAGEQYFGPGTRLTVT.

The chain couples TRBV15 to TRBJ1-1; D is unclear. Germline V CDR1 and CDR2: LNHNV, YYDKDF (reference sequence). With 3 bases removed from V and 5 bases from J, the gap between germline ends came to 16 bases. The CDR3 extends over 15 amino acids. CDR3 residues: CATSRSLGLGTEAFF. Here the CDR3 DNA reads TGTGCCACCAGCAGGAGTTTAGGGCTTGGTACTGAAGCTTTCTTT.

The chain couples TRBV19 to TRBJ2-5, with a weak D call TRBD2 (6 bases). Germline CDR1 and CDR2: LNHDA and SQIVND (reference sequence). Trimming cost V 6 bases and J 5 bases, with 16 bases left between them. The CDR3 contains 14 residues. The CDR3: CASSTGLGGETQYF. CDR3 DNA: TGTGCCAGTAGCACGGGACTTGGGGGGGAGACCCAGTACTTC.

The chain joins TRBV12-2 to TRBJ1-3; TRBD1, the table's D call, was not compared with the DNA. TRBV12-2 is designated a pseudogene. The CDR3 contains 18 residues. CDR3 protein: CASRLARVNRGSGNTIYF. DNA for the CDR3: TGTGCAAGTCGCTTAGCGCGGGTTAACAGGGGATCTGGAAACACCATATATTTT.

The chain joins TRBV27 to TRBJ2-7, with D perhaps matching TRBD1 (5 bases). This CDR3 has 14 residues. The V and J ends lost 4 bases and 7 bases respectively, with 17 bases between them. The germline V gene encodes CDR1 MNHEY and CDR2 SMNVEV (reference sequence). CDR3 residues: CASSSRRPGAEQYF. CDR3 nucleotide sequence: TGTGCCAGCAGTTCCCGACGGCCTGGGGCGGAGCAGTACTTC.

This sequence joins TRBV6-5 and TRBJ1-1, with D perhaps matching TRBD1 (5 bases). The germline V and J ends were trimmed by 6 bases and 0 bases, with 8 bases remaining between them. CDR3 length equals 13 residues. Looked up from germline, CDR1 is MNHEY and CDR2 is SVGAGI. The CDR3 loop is CASSSTVNTEAFF. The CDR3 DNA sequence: TGTGCCAGCAGCTCGACAGTGAACACTGAAGCTTTCTTT.

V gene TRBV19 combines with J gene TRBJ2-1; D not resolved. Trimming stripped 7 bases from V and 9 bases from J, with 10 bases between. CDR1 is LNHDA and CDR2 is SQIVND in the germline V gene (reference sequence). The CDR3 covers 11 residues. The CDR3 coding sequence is TGTGCCAGTAAGTCCCTCGGTGAGCAGTTCTTC. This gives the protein CASKSLGEQFF.

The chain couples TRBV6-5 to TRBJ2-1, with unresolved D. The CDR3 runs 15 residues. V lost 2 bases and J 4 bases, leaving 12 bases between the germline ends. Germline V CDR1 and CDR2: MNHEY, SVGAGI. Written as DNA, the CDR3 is TGTGCCAGCAGTTACGGGCAAGGCCTATACAATGAGCAGTTCTTC. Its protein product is CASSYGQGLYNEQFF.

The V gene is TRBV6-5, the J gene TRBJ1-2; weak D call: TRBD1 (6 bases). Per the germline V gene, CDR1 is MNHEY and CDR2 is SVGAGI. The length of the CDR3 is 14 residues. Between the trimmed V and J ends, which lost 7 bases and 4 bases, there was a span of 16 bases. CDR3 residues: CASTENRAVYGYTF. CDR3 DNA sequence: TGTGCCAGCACCGAGAACAGGGCCGTCTATGGCTACACCTTC.

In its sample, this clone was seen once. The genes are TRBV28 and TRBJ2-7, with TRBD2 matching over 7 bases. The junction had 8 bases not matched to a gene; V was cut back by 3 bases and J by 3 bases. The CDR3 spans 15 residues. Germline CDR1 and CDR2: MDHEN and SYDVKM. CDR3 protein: CASSFGGGPVYEQYF. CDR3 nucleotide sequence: TGTGCCAGCAGTTTTGGCGGGGGACCCGTCTACGAGCAGTACTTC.

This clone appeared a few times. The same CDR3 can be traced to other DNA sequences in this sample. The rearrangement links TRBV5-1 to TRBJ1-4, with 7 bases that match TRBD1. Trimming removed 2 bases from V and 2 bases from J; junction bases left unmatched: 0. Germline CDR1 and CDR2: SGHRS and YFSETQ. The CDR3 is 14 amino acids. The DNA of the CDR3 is TGCGCCAGCAGCTTACAGGGGACTAATGAAAAACTGTTTTTT. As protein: CASSLQGTNEKLFF.

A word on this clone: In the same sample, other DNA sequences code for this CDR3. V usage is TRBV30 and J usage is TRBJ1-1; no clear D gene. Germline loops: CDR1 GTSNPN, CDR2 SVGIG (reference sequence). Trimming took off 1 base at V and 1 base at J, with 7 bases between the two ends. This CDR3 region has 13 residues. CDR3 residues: CAWSARGNTEAFF. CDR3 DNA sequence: TGTGCCTGGAGTGCTCGAGGGAACACTGAAGCTTTCTTT.

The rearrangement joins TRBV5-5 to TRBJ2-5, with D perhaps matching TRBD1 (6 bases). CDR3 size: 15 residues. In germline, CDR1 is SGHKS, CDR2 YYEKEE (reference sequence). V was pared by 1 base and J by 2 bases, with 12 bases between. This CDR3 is CASSLYWGLQETQYF. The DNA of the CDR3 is TGTGCCAGCAGCTTGTATTGGGGGCTGCAAGAGACCCAGTACTTC.

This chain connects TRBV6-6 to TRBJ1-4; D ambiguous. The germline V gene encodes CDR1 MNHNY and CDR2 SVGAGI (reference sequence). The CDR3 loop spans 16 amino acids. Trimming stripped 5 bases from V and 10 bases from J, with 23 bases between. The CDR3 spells CASSASSFSAVGKLFF. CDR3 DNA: TGTGCCAGCAGTGCTTCATCTTTTTCGGCAGTCGGAAAACTGTTTTTT.

The CDR3, as DNA: TGTGCCAGCAGGGTGGGACAGGTTAACTATGGCTACACCTTC. Residues: CASRVGQVNYGYTF. The chain combines TRBV28 with TRBJ1-2; TRBD1 agrees at 8 bases. The CDR3 loop spans 14 amino acids. V shed 6 bases, J shed 1 base, and the junction held 4 bases outside the gene matches. Germline-derived CDR1 and CDR2 are MDHEN and SYDVKM.